This T cell receptor (beta chain) was recorded in a study of shared clonotypes between healthy human individuals. Clones were sequenced by immunoSEQ multiplex PCR, and TCRdb holds only the in-frame ones, with some missing. The table includes 1.6 million or so clones, around 98.5% detected once. V was pared by 1 base and J by 2 bases, with 9 bases between. The V gene's germline CDR1 is SGHNT and CDR2 YYREEE (reference sequence). This CDR3 is 14 amino acids long. Input material: naive CD4+ T cells sorted from blood. Subset here: CD45RA+ positively selected. The sequence was obtained from a man aged 25 to 45 in good health. The chain has TRBV5-4 and TRBJ1-2; no clear D gene. CDR3 sequence reads: CASSLSQLNYGYTF. In DNA, the CDR3 is TGTGCCAGCAGCTTGAGTCAGTTAAACTATGGCTACACCTTC.